This TCR beta chain was captured by sequencing in a study of blood T cell repertoires in COVID-19 (dated by TCRdb to about 2020). Describing the broader study: Samples from collaborators originated in the United States, Italy and Spain and spanned both the acute and convalescent phases of COVID-19. The material from the prospective study consisted of cDNA or gDNA derived from T cells, B-cell-depleted T cells, or PBMCs. Subjects who had been exposed to COVID-19, were actively infected with it, or had recovered from it provided the deeply sampled blood TCRbeta repertoires that made up the dataset. A freely available public database, intended as a resource for researchers studying the immune response to SARS-CoV-2, is where the repertoires were released. The samples were drawn from two sources: the first 160 participants of the ongoing ImmuneRACE study, and 1,000 to 1,500 subjects contributed by 6 global collaborators. Sample metadata almost always included a de-identified subject ID, COVID-19 status, age in years and sex. Where available, HLA class I and class II types were taken from metadata supplied by the sample provider and were not determined by assay-based typing. Broader findings and caveats from the paper: The amount of clinical and demographic metadata varied by source and participant and was provided uncurated.

Trimming at the junction amounts to 4 bases on V and 0 bases on J, and the germline ends lie 4 bases apart. The CDR3 measures 12 amino acids from cysteine to phenylalanine. The read is trimmed to its CDR3 DNA, 36 bases read in frame from base 1. For CDR1 and CDR2, the germline V gene lists LGHNA and YNFKEQ. Enrolling through a virtual design, the prospective study's participants ranged in age from roughly 18 to 90 years and lived across 24 United States geographic areas. Cohort assignment in the prospective study relied on participant-reported clinical history from a screening survey and a study questionnaire. In the prospective study, mobile phlebotomists collected whole blood, serum and a nasopharyngeal or oropharyngeal swab from each participant. Participants in the prospective study had the option to provide additional blood draws and questionnaires over a roughly two-month period. Prospective study blood samples were shipped either frozen or at room temperature before DNA extraction.

To note about this clone: Its antigen remains undetermined. Base qualities are not at hand, and no much larger clone is one base apart.

TCRbeta CDR3 regions were amplified from genomic DNA by means of the immunoSEQ Assay, a bias-controlled multiplex PCR. Turning to the authors' computational methods: Nucleated cell counts per sample were estimated from amplification of reference gene primers within the assay. To quantify the absolute abundance of each unique TCRbeta CDR3 rearrangement, sequence reads were collapsed and filtered. For each sample, productive Simpson clonality was calculated as the square root of Simpson's diversity index over productive rearrangements. TCRdb carries this immuneACCESS record with in-frame sequences only. Its versions omit some clonotypes, under half of them owing to an unresolved V gene in the studies checked, with the rest unexplained. Clonal size and the V and J genes are those of that table, whereas D and trimming came from the DNA. The sample table records fewer than 250,000 clones; about 82% of these occur just once. The ten largest make up about 9.1% of the sample.

The specimen was PBMCs or T cells enriched from blood (not recorded which). The V gene is TRBV4-2 and the J gene is TRBJ2-7; the D gene assignment is ambiguous. The TCR was taken from a woman aged 50 to 60 with acute COVID-19. The encoded CDR3 is CASSPGSYEQYF. The DNA sequence reads TGTGCCAGCAGCCCGGGCTCCTACGAGCAGTACTTC.